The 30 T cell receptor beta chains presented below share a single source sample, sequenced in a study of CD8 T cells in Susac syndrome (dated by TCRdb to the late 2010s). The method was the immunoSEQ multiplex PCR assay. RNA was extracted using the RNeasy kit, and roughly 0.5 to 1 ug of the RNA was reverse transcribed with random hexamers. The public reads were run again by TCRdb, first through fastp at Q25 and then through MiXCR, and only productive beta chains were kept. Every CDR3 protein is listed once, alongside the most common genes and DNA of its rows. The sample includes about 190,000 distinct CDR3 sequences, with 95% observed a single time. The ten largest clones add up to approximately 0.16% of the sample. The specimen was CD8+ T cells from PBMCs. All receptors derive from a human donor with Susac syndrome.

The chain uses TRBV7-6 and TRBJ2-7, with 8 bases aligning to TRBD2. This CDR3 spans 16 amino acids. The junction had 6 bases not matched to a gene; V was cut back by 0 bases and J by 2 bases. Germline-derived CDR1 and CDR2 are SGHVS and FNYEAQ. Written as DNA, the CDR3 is TGTGCCAGCAGCTTAGCGCTCGGGAGGGCGACCTACGAGCAGTACTTC. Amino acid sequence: CASSLALGRATYEQYF. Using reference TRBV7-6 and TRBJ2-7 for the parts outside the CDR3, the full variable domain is GAGVSQSPRYKVTKRGQDVALRCDPISGHVSLYWYRQALGQGPEFLTYFNYEAQQDKSGLPNDRFSAERPEGSISTLTIQRTEQRDSAMYRCASSLALGRATYEQYFGPGTRLTVT.

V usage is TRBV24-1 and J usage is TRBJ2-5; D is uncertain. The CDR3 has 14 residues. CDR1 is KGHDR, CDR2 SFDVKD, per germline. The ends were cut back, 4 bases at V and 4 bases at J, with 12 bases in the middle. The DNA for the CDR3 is TGTGCCACCAGTGACCCGGCGTCTTTAGAGACCCAGTACTTC. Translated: CATSDPASLETQYF.

As DNA, the CDR3 is TGTGCCAGCAGCTTCGGACAGGGCGAGGATGAGCAGTTCTTC. It codes for CASSFGQGEDEQFF. The chain recombines TRBV9 with TRBJ2-1; 8 bases match TRBD1. Germline lookup yields CDR1 SGDLS and CDR2 YYNGEE. CDR3 size: 14 residues. V trimming: 4 bases; J trimming: 8 bases; junction bases outside the gene matches: 8.

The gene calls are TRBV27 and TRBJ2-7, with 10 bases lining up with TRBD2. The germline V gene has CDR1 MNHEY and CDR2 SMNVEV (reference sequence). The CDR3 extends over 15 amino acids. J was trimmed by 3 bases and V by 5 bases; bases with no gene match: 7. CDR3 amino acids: CASSPSLAGNYEQYF. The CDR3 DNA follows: TGTGCCAGCAGTCCCTCACTAGCGGGAAACTACGAGCAGTACTTC.

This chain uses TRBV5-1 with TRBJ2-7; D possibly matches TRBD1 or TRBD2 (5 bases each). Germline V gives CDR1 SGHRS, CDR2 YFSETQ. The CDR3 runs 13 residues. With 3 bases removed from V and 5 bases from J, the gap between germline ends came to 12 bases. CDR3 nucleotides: TGCGCCAGCAGCTGGACGAGGGACCACGAGCAGTACTTC. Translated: CASSWTRDHEQYF.

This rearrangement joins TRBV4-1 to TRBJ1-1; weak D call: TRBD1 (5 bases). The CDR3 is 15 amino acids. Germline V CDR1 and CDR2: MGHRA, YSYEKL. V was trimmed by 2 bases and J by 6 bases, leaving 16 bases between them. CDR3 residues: CASSQIGYRYPEAFF. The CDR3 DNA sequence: TGCGCCAGCAGCCAAATCGGTTACAGGTATCCTGAAGCTTTCTTT.

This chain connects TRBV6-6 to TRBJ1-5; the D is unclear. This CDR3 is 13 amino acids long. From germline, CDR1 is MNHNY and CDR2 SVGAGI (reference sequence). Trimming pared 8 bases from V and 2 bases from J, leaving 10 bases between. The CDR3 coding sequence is TGTGCCAGCGGGAGCGAAGGCAATCAGCCCCAGCATTTT. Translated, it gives CASGSEGNQPQHF.

The CDR3 DNA reads as TGTGCCAGCAGCTCCTCGGACACCCCGGGGGAGACCCAGTACTTC. Its translation is CASSSSDTPGETQYF. This chain uses TRBV7-9 with TRBJ2-5, with D perhaps assigned TRBD1 or TRBD2 (5 bases each). CDR3 size: 15 residues. Trimming removed 4 bases from V and 5 bases from J, with 17 bases in between. The germline CDR1 and CDR2 sequences are SEHNR and FQNEAQ (reference sequence).

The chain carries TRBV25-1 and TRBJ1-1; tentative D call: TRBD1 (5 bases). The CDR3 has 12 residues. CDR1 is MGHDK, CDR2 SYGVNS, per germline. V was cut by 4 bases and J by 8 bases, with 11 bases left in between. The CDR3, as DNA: TGTGCCAGCAGTGTCGGGACGACAGAAGCTTTCTTT. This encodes CASSVGTTEAFF.

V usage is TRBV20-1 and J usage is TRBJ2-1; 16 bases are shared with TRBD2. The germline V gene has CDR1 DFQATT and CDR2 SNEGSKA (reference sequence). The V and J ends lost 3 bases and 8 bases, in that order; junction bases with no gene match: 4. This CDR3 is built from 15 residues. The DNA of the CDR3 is TGCAGTGCTAGGGCGGGACTAGCGGGAGGGCATGAGCAGTTCTTC. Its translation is CSARAGLAGGHEQFF.

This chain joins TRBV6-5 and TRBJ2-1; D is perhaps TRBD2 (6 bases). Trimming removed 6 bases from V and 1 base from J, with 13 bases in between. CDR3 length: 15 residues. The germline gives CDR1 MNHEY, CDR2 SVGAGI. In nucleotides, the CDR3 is TGTGCCAGCAGGGACAAGGGAGGATCCTACAATGAGCAGTTCTTC. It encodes CASRDKGGSYNEQFF.

The CDR3 DNA follows: TGTGCCAGTAGTAGCCGGGACAAGGGGATTTACAATGAGCAGTTCTTC. Its translation is CASSSRDKGIYNEQFF. The chain joins TRBV19 to TRBJ2-1, with a tentative D call TRBD1 (6 bases). This CDR3 contains 16 residues. Germline values: CDR1 LNHDA, CDR2 SQIVND (reference sequence). V shed 4 bases and J shed 4 bases, with 17 bases lying between them.

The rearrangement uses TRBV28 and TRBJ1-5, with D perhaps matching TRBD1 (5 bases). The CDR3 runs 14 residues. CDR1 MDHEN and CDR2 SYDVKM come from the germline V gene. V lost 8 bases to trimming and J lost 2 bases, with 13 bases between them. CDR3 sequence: CASVQGQGNQPQHF. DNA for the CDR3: TGTGCCAGCGTTCAGGGTCAGGGCAATCAGCCCCAGCATTTT.

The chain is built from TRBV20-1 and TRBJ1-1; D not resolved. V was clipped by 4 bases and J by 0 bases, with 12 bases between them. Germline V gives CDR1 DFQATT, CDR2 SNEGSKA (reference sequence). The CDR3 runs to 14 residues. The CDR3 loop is CSATGSPVNTEAFF. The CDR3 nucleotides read TGCAGTGCTACCGGGAGTCCAGTGAACACTGAAGCTTTCTTT.

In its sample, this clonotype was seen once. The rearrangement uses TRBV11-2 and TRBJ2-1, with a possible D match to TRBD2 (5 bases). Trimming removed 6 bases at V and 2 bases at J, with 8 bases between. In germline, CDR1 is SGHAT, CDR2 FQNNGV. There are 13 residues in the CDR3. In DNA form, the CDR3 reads TGTGCCAGCAGGTCGGGGACCTACAATGAGCAGTTCTTC. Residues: CASRSGTYNEQFF. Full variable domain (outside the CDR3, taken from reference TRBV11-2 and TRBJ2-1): EAGVAQSPRYKIIEKRQSVAFWCNPISGHATLYWYQQILGQGPKLLIQFQNNGVVDDSQLPKDRFSAERLKGVDSTLKIQPAKLEDSAVYLCASRSGTYNEQFFGPGTRLTVL.

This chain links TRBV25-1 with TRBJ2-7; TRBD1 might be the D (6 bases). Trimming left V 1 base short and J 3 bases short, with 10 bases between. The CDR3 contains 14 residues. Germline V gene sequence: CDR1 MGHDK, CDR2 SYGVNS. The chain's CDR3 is CASSESDSLYEQYF. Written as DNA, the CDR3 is TGTGCCAGCAGTGAATCGGACAGCCTCTACGAGCAGTACTTC.

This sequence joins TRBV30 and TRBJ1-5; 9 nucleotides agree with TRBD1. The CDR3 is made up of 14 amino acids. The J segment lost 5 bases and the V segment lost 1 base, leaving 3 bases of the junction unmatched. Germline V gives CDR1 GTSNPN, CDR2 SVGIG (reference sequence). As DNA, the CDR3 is TGTGCCTGGAGTGACGGACAGGGGTATCAGCCCCAGCATTTT. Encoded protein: CAWSDGQGYQPQHF.

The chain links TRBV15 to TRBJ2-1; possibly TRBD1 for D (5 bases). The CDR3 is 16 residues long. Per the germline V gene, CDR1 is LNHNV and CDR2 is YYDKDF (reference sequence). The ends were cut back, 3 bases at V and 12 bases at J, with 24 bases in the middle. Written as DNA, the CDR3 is TGTGCCACCAGCAGTACTATTAATTCAGGGTTTTTAGGGCAGTTCTTC. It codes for CATSSTINSGFLGQFF. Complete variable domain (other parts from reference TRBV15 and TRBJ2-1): DAMVIQNPRYQVTQFGKPVTLSCSQTLNHNVMYWYQQKSSQAPKLLFHYYDKDFNNEADTPDNFQSRRPNTSFCFLDIRSPGLGDTAMYLCATSSTINSGFLGQFFGPGTRLTVL.

The DNA of the CDR3 is TGTGCCAGCAGTGTGCACAGTAGCAATCAGCCCCAGCATTTT. Amino acid sequence: CASSVHSSNQPQHF. This chain uses TRBV2 with TRBJ1-5; D unclear. Per the germline V gene, CDR1 is SNHLY and CDR2 is FYNNEI. V was cut by 4 bases and J by 0 bases, with 7 bases left in between. The CDR3 extends over 14 amino acids. Filled out from reference TRBV2 and TRBJ1-5, the complete variable domain reads EPEVTQTPSHQVTQMGQEVILRCVPISNHLYFYWYRQILGQKVEFLVSFYNNEISEKSEIFDDQFSVERPDGSNFTLKIRSTKLEDSAMYFCASSVHSSNQPQHFGDGTRLSIL.

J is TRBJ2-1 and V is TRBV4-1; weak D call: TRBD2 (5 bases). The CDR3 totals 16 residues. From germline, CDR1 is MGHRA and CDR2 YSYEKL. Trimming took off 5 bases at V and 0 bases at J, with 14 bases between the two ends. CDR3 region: CASSGLALRSYNEQFF. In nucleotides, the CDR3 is TGCGCCAGCAGCGGCCTAGCCCTACGCTCCTACAATGAGCAGTTCTTC.

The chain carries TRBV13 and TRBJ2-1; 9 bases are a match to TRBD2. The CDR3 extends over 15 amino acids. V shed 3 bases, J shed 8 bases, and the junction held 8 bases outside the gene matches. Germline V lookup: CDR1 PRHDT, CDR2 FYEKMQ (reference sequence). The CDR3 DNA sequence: TGTGCCAGCAGCTTTCCTAGCGGGGCCCTCTATGAGCAGTTCTTC. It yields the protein CASSFPSGALYEQFF.

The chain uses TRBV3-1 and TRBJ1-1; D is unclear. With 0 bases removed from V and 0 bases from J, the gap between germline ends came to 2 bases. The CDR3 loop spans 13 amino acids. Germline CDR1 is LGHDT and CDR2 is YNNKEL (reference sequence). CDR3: CASSQEVNTEAFF. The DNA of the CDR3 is TGTGCCAGCAGCCAAGAGGTGAACACTGAAGCTTTCTTT.

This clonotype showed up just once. The CDR3 here is CASSVRLAGGPSGELFF. The CDR3 DNA is TGTGCCAGCAGCGTACGTTTGGCGGGAGGGCCCTCCGGGGAGCTGTTTTTT. V gene TRBV9 combines with J gene TRBJ2-2, with 9 bases identical to TRBD2. Germline CDR1 SGDLS, CDR2 YYNGEE. This CDR3 has 17 amino acids. With 1 base clipped from V and 6 bases from J, the junction kept 10 bases outside the gene matches.

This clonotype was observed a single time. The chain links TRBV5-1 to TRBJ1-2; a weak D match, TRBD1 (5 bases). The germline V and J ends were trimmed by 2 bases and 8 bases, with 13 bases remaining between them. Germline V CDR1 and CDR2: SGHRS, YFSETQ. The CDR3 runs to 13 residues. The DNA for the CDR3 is TGCGCCAGCAGCTTAGCGGGACGGTCCGGCTACACCTTC. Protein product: CASSLAGRSGYTF.

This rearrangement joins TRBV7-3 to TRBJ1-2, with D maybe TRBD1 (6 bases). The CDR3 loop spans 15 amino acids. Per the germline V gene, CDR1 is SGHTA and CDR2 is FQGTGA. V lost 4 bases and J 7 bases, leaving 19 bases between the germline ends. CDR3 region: CASSSGQPGVSGYTF. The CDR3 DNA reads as TGTGCCAGCAGCTCCGGACAGCCCGGGGTTAGTGGCTACACCTTC.

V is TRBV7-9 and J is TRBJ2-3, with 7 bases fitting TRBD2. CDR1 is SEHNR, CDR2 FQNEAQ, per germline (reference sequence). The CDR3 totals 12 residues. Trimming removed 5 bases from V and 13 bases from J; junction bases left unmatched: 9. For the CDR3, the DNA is TGTGCCAGCAGCCCACAGGCGGGAGTGAAGTATTTT. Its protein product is CASSPQAGVKYF.

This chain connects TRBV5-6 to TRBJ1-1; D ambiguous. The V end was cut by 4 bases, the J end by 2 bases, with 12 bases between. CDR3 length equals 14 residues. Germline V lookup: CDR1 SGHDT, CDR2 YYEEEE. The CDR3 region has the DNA TGTGCCAGCAGCCTAACTTCCTATAACACTGAAGCTTTCTTT. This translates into CASSLTSYNTEAFF.

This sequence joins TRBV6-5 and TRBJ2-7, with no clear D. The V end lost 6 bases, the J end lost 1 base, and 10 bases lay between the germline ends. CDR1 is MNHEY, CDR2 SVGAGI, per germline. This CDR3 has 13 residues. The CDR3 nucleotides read TGTGCCAGCAGGCTAGTCGAGTCCTACGAGCAGTACTTC. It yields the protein CASRLVESYEQYF.

The CDR3 here is CSLSRARFYEQYF. For the CDR3, the DNA is TGCAGCCTCTCGAGGGCCAGATTTTACGAGCAGTACTTC. This chain links TRBV20-1 with TRBJ2-7; possibly TRBD2 for D (5 bases). CDR3 size: 13 residues. Germline V lookup: CDR1 DFQATT, CDR2 SNEGSKA (reference sequence).

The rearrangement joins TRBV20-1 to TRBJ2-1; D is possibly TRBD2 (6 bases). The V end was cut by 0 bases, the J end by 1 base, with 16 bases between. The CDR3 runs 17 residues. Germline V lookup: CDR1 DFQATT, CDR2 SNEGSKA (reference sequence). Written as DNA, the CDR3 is TGCAGTGCTAGAGACGGGGGACTGACCCTATCCTACAATGAGCAGTTCTTC. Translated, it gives CSARDGGLTLSYNEQFF.